The sequence of this T cell receptor beta chain was determined in a study of T cells expressing NK-cell markers. The germline V gene encodes CDR1 ENHRY and CDR2 SYGVKD. The CDR3 length is 15 residues. TCRdb reprocessed the 5' RACE reads and reports one entry per CDR3 protein, with no DNA. This sample's table has some 280,000 distinct CDR3 sequences. The study's findings and limits: The study found these clonotypes also leading the CD3+CD56-NKG2C+ fraction in a handful of donors.

Details on this clonotype: Its specificity is not known.

The chain employs TRBV10-3 and TRBJ1-2; the D gene TCRdb calls, TRBD1, cannot be checked with no DNA. The clonotype comes from a young man in good health. The specimen sequenced was blood T cells: a sorted CD56 or NKG2C T cell subset, CD4+ or CD8+ T cells, or bulk PBMC T cells (not recorded which). The CDR3 here is CAISGAGTGAGGYTF.